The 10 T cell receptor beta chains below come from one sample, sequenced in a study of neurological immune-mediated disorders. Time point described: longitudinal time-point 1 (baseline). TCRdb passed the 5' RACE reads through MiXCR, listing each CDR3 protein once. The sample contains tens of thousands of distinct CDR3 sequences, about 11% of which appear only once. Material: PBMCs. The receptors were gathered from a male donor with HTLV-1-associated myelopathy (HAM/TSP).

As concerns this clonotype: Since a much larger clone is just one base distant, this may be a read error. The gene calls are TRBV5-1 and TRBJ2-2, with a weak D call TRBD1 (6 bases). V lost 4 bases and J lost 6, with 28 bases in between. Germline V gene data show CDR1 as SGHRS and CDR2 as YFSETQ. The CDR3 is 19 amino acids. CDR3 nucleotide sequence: TGCGCCAGCAGCCTCGACACAGGGAAAAACTTCCGATGGGCCGGGGAGCTGTTTTTT. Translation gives CASSLDTGKNFRWAGELFF.

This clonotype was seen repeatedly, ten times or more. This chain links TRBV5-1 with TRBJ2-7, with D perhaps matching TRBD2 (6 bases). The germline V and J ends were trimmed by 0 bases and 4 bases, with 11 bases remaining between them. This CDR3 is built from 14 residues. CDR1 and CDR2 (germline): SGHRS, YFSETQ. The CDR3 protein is CASSLVLGGYEQYF. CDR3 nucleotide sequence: TGCGCCAGCAGCTTGGTGCTGGGAGGATACGAGCAGTACTTC.

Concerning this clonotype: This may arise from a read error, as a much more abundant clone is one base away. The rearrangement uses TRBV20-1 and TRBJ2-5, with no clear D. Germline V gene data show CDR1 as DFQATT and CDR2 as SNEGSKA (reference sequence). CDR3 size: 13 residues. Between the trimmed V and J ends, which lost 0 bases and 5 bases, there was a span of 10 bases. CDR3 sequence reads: CSARDSWRETQYF. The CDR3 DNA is TGCAGTGCTAGAGATTCCTGGCGGGAGACCCAGTACTTC.

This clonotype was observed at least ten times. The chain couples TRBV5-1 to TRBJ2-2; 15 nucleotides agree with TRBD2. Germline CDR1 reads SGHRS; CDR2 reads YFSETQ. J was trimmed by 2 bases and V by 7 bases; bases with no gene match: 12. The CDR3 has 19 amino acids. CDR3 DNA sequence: TGCGCCAGCGCCCTGGGACTAGCGGGGGGCCAACTCAACACCGGGGAGCTGTTTTTT. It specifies CASALGLAGGQLNTGELFF.

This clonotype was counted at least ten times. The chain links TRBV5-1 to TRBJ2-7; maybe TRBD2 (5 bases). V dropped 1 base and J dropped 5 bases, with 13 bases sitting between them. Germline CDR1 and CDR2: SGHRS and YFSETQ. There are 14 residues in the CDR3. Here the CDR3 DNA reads TGCGCCAGCAGCTTGTTCGGGGTTCGCGACGAGCAGTACTTC. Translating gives CASSLFGVRDEQYF.

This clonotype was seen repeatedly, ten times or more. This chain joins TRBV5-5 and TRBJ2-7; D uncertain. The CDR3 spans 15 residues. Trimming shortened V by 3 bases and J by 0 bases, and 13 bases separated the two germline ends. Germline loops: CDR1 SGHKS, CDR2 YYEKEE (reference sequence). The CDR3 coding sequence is TGTGCCAGCAGCTCCCTAGGTTCGTTCTCCTACGAGCAGTACTTC. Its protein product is CASSSLGSFSYEQYF.

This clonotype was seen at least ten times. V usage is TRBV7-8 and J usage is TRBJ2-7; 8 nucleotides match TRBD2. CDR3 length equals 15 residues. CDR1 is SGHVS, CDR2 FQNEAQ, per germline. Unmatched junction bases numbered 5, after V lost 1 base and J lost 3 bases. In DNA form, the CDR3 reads TGTGCCAGCAGCTTAGAGGGGACTAGGGTCTACGAGCAGTACTTC. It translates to CASSLEGTRVYEQYF. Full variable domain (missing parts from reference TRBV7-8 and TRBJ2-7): GAGVSQSPRYKVAKRGQDVALRCDPISGHVSLFWYQQALGQGPEFLTYFQNEAQLDKSGLPSDRFFAERPEGSVSTLKIQRTQQEDSAVYLCASSLEGTRVYEQYFGPGTRLTVT.

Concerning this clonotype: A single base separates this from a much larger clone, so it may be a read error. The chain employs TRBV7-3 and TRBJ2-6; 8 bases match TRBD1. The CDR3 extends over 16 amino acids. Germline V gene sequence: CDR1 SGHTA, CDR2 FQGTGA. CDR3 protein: CASSRDRSSVANVLTF. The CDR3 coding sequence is TGTGCCAGCAGCCGGGACAGGAGCTCTGTGGCCAACGTCCTGACTTTC.

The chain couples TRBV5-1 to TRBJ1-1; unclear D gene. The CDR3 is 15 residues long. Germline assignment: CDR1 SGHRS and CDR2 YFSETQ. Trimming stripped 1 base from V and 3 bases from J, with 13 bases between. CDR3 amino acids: CASSLLRQEDTEAFF. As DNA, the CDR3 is TGCGCCAGCAGCTTGTTGAGACAAGAGGACACTGAAGCTTTCTTT.

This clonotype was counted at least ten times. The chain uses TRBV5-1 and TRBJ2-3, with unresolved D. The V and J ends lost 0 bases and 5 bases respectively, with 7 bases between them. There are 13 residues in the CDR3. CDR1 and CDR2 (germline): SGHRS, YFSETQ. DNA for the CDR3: TGCGCCAGCAGCTTGGTATCCGAAGATACGCAGTATTTT. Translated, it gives CASSLVSEDTQYF.